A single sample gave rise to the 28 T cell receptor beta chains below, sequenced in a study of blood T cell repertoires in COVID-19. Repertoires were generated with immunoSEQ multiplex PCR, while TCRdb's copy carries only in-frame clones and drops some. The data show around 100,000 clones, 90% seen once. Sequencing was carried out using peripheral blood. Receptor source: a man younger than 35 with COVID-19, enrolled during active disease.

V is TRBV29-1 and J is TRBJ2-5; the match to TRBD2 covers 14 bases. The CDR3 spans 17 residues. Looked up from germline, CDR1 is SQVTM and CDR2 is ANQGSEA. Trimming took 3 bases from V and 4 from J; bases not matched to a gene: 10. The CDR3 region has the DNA TGCAGCGTTGATTCCGGGACTAGCGGGAGAAATGGAGAGACCCAGTACTTC. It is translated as CSVDSGTSGRNGETQYF.

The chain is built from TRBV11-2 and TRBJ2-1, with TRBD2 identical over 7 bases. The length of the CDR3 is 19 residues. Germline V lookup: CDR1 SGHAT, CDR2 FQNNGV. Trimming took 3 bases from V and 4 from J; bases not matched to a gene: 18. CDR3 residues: CASSLVGRVGLKQYNEQFF. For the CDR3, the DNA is TGTGCCAGCAGCTTGGTCGGCAGGGTGGGACTAAAGCAATACAATGAGCAGTTCTTC. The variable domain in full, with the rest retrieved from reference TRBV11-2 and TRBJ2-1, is EAGVAQSPRYKIIEKRQSVAFWCNPISGHATLYWYQQILGQGPKLLIQFQNNGVVDDSQLPKDRFSAERLKGVDSTLKIQPAKLEDSAVYLCASSLVGRVGLKQYNEQFFGPGTRLTVL.

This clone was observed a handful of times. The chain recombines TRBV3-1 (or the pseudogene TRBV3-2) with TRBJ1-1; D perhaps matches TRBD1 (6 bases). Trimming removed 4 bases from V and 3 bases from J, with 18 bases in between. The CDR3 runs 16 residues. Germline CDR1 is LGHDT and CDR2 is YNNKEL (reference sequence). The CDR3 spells CASSPDWGLSDTEAFF. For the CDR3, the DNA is TGTGCCAGCAGCCCAGATTGGGGGCTCAGCGACACTGAAGCTTTCTTT.

Here the CDR3 DNA reads TGTGCCAGCAGTTACGACGTAGAGGGCAATGAGCAGTTCTTC. As protein: CASSYDVEGNEQFF. This chain uses TRBV6-2 or TRBV6-3 with TRBJ2-1; maybe TRBD2 (5 bases). The CDR3 length is 14 residues. V was cut by 2 bases and J by 6 bases, with 11 bases left in between. CDR1 MNHEY and CDR2 SVGEGT come from the germline V gene.

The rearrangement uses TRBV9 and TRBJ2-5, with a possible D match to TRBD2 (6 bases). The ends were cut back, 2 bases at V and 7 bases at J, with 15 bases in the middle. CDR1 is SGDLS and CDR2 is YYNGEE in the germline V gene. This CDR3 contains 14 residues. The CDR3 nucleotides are TGTGCCAGCAGCGTCAGCGGGCCGGAGGGGACCCAGTACTTC. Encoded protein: CASSVSGPEGTQYF.

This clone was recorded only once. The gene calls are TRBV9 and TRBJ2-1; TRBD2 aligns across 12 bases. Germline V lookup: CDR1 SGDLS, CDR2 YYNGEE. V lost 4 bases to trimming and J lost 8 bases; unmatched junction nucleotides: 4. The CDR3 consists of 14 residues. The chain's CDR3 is CASSTSGRRDEQFF. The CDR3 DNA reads TGTGCCAGCAGCACTAGCGGGAGGCGAGATGAGCAGTTCTTC.

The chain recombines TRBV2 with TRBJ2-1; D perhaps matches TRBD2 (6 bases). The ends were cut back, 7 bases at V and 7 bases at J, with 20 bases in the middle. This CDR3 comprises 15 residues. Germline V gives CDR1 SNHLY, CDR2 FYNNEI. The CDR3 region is CASNGPGLHPNEQFF. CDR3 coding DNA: TGTGCCAGCAATGGACCGGGACTCCATCCTAATGAGCAGTTCTTC.

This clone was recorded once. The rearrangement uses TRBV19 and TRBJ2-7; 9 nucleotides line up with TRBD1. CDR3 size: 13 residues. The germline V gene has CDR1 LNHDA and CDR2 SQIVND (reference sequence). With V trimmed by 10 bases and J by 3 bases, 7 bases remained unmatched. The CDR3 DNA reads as TGTGCCACGAAACAGGGGGCGCGCTACGAGCAGTACTTC. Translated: CATKQGARYEQYF.

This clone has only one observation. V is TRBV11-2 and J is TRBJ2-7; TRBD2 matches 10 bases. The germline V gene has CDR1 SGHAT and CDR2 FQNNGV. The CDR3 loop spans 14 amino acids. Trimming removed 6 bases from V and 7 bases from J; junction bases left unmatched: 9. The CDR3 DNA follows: TGTGCCAGCAGATCACTAGCGGGATCGAGTGAGCAGTACTTC. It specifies CASRSLAGSSEQYF.

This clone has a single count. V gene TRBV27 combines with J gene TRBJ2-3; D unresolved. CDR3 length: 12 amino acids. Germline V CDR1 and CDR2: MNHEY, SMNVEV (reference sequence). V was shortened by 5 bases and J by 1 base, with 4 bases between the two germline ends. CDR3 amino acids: CASSRGTDTQYF. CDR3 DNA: TGTGCCAGCAGTCGAGGCACAGATACGCAGTATTTT.

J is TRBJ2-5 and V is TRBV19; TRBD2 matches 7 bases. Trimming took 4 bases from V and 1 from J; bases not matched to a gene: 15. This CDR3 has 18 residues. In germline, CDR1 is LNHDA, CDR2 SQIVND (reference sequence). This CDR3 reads CASSSQGSGRTLQETQYF. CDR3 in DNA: TGTGCCAGTAGTAGTCAGGGTAGCGGGCGAACCCTCCAAGAGACCCAGTACTTC.

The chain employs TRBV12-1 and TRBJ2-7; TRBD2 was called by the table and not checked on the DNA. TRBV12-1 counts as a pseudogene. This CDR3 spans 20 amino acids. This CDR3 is CASSFGSWLAGGSDGYEQYF. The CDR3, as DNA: TGTGCCAGCAGCTTTGGGAGTTGGCTAGCGGGAGGGTCGGACGGGTACGAGCAGTACTTC.

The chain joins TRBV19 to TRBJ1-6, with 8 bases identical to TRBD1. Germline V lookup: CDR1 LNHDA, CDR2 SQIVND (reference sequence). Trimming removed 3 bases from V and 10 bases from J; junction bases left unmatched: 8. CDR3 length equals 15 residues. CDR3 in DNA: TGTGCCAGTAGTATCGGACAGGGACGAGACTCACCCCTCCACTTT. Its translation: CASSIGQGRDSPLHF.

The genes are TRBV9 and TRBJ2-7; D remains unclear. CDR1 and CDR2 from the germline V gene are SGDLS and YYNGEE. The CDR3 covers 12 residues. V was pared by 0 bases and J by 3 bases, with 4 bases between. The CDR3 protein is CASSVDNYEQYF. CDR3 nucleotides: TGTGCCAGCAGCGTAGACAACTACGAGCAGTACTTC.

The CDR3 sequence: CASSLPLTNSYEQYF. In DNA form, the CDR3 reads TGTGCCAGCAGTTTGCCCTTAACTAACTCCTACGAGCAGTACTTC. This rearrangement joins TRBV28 to TRBJ2-7; D is uncertain. V lost 3 bases to trimming and J lost 0 bases, with 12 bases between them. This CDR3 has 15 amino acids. Germline V lookup: CDR1 MDHEN, CDR2 SYDVKM.

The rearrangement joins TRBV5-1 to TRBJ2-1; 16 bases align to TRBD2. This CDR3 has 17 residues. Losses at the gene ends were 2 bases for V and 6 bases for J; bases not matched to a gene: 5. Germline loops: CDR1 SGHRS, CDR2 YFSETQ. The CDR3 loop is CASSFGGLAGGVNEQFF. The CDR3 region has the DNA TGCGCCAGCAGCTTCGGGGGACTAGCGGGAGGGGTCAATGAGCAGTTCTTC. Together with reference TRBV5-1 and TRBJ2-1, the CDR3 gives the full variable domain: KAGVTQTPRYLIKTRGQQVTLSCSPISGHRSVSWYQQTPGQGLQFLFEYFSETQRNKGNFPGRFSGRQFSNSRSEMNVSTLELGDSALYLCASSFGGLAGGVNEQFFGPGTRLTVL.

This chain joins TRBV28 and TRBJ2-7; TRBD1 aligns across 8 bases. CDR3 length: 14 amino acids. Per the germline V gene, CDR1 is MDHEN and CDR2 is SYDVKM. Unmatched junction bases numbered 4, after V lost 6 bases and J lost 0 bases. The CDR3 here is CASRGQVFSYEQYF. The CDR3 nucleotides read TGTGCCAGCAGGGGACAGGTATTCTCCTACGAGCAGTACTTC.

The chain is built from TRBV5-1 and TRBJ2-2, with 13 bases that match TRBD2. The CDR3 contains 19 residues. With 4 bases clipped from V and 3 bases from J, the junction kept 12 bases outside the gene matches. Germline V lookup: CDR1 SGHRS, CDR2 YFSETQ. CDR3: CASSRRIGLAGEDTGELFF. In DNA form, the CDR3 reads TGCGCCAGCAGCCGGCGAATTGGACTAGCGGGAGAAGACACCGGGGAGCTGTTTTTT.

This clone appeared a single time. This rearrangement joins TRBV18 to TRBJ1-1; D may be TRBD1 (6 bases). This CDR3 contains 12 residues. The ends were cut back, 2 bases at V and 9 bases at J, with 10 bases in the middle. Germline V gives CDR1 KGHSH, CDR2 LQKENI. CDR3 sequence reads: CASSPEQGKAFF. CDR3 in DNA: TGTGCCAGCTCACCAGAACAGGGTAAAGCTTTCTTT.

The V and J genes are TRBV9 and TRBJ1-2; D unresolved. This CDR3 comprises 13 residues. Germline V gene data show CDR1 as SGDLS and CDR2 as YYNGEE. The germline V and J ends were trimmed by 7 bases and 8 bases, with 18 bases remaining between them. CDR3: CASGESPEGGYTF. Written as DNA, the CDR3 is TGTGCCAGCGGAGAAAGCCCCGAGGGCGGCTACACCTTC.

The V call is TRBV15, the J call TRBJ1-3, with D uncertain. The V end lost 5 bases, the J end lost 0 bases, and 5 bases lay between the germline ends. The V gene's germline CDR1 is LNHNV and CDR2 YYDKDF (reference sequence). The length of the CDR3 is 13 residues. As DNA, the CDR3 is TGTGCCACCAGCGTATACTCTGGAAACACCATATATTTT. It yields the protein CATSVYSGNTIYF.

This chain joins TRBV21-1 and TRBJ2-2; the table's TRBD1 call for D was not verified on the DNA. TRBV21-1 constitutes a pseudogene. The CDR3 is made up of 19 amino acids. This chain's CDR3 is CASSKESPPCRGNTGELFF. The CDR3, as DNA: TGTGCCAGCAGCAAAGAAAGCCCGCCGTGCAGGGGGAACACCGGGGAGCTGTTTTTT.

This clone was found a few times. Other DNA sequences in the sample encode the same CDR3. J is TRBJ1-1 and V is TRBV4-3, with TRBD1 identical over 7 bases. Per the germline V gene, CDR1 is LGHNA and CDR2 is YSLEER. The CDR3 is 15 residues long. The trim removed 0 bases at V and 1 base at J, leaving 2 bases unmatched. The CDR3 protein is CASSQDSGGNTEAFF. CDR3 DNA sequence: TGCGCCAGCAGCCAAGATTCAGGGGGGAACACTGAAGCTTTCTTT.

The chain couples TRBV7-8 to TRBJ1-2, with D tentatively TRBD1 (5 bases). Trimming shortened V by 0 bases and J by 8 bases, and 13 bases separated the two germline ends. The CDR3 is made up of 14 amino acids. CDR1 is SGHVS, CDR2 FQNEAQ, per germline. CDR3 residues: CASSLALAGKGYTF. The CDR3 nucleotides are TGTGCCAGCAGCTTAGCGTTGGCAGGGAAGGGCTACACCTTC.

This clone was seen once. The CDR3 region has the DNA TGTGCCACCAGCGAGGGTCCGGCGAGCACACCCCTCCACTTT. Its translation: CATSEGPASTPLHF. V gene TRBV15 combines with J gene TRBJ1-6; D call uncertain. V was trimmed by 5 bases and J by 11 bases, leaving 16 bases between them. The CDR3 extends over 14 amino acids. Germline V gene sequence: CDR1 LNHNV, CDR2 YYDKDF (reference sequence). Using reference TRBV15 and TRBJ1-6 for the parts outside the CDR3, the full variable domain is DAMVIQNPRYQVTQFGKPVTLSCSQTLNHNVMYWYQQKSSQAPKLLFHYYDKDFNNEADTPDNFQSRRPNTSFCFLDIRSPGLGDTAMYLCATSEGPASTPLHFGNGTRLTVT.

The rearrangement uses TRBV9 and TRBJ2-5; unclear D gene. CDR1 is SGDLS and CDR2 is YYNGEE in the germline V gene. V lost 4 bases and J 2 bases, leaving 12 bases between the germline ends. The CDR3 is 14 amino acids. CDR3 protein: CASSPPTSQETQYF. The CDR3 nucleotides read TGTGCCAGCAGCCCGCCGACAAGTCAAGAGACCCAGTACTTC. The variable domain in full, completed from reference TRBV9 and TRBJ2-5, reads DSGVTQTPKHLITATGQRVTLRCSPRSGDLSVYWYQQSLDQGLQFLIQYYNGEERAKGNILERFSAQQFPDLHSELNLSSLELGDSALYFCASSPPTSQETQYFGPGTRLLVL.

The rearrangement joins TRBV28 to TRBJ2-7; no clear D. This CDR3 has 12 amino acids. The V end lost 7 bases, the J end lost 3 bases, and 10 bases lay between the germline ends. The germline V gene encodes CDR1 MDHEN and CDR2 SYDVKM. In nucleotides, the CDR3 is TGTGCCAGCATGGTCCTAGGCTACGAGCAGTACTTC. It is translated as CASMVLGYEQYF.

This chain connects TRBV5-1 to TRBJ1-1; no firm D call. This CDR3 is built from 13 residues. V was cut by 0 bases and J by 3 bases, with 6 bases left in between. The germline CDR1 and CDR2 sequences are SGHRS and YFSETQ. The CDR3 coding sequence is TGCGCCAGCAGCTTGGGAGTTTACACTGAAGCTTTCTTT. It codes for CASSLGVYTEAFF.